Following are 28 T cell receptor beta chains from one sample sequenced in a study of T cells after yellow fever vaccination. MiXCR was run by TCRdb on the 5' RACE reads, yielding one entry per CDR3 protein. Of some 420,000 distinct CDR3 sequences listed, roughly 20% are singletons. Sequencing used PBMCs, obtained before the yellow fever booster vaccination. The receptors stem from a man between 18 and 35 years old who received the YFV17D yellow fever vaccine.

CDR3 protein: CATSAEKSYGYTF. The CDR3 bases are TGTGCCACCAGTGCCGAGAAGAGCTATGGCTACACCTTC. J is TRBJ1-2 and V is TRBV24-1; D gene ambiguous. V lost 5 bases to trimming and J lost 4 bases, with 10 bases between them. The CDR3 sequence is 13 residues long. In germline, CDR1 is KGHDR, CDR2 SFDVKD.

Here the CDR3 reads CASSPPGLGPNQPQHF. CDR3 in DNA: TGTGCCAGCTCACCTCCCGGTTTAGGGCCGAATCAGCCCCAGCATTTT. The chain joins TRBV18 to TRBJ1-5; unclear D gene. The CDR3 has 16 amino acids. The V gene lost 3 bases and the J gene lost 4 bases, with 16 bases spanning the gap. The germline V gene encodes CDR1 KGHSH and CDR2 LQKENI.

This clonotype was counted a few times. V gene TRBV4-3 combines with J gene TRBJ2-2; TRBD1 aligns across 7 bases. V was clipped by 4 bases and J by 4 bases; unmatched bases: 9. This CDR3 has 16 amino acids. Germline V lookup: CDR1 LGHNA, CDR2 YSLEER. CDR3 residues: CASSPDRAGGTGELFF. Here the CDR3 DNA reads TGCGCCAGCAGCCCCGACAGGGCCGGCGGCACCGGGGAGCTGTTTTTT.

This clonotype was found a few times. CDR3 in amino acids: CASSLGTGASGGYNEQFF. CDR3 DNA: TGTGCCAGCAGCTTAGGTACCGGGGCTAGCGGGGGGTACAATGAGCAGTTCTTC. The chain employs TRBV7-3 and TRBJ2-1, with 11 bases fitting TRBD2. The ends lost 2 bases at V and 4 bases at J; junction bases unmatched: 10. This CDR3 spans 18 amino acids. Germline CDR1 reads SGHTA; CDR2 reads FQGTGA.

There are a few counts of this clonotype. CDR3 region: CASSPTGPDGYTF. The CDR3 DNA reads as TGCGCCAGCAGCCCGACAGGGCCCGATGGCTACACCTTC. V usage is TRBV5-1 and J usage is TRBJ1-2; 7 bases agree with TRBD1. The CDR3 runs to 13 residues. Trimming at V came to 4 bases and at J to 6 bases, leaving 6 bases not matched to a gene. The germline V gene has CDR1 SGHRS and CDR2 YFSETQ.

This clonotype was counted ten times or more. The chain couples TRBV12-3 or TRBV12-4 to TRBJ1-5; D not certain. The CDR3 runs 13 residues. Between the trimmed V and J ends, which lost 2 bases and 3 bases, there was a span of 5 bases. The CDR3 loop reads CASSLRVNQPQHF. Here the CDR3 DNA reads TGTGCCAGCAGTTTACGGGTCAATCAGCCCCAGCATTTT.

The J gene is TRBJ2-2, the V gene TRBV6-5, with D uncertain. Germline assignment: CDR1 MNHEY and CDR2 SVGAGI. Trimming removed 2 bases at V and 5 bases at J, with 6 bases between. This CDR3 is built from 13 residues. The DNA of the CDR3 is TGTGCCAGCAGTTACGGTCTGACCGGGGAGCTGTTTTTT. Its protein product is CASSYGLTGELFF.

This clonotype has more than one count but fewer than ten. The V and J genes are TRBV5-1 and TRBJ1-5; D remains ambiguous. V lost 4 bases and J 2 bases, leaving 13 bases between the germline ends. Germline values: CDR1 SGHRS, CDR2 YFSETQ. This CDR3 is 15 amino acids long. For the CDR3, the DNA is TGCGCCAGCAGCCCCGATTCTCCCCGCAATCAGCCCCAGCATTTT. This gives the protein CASSPDSPRNQPQHF. Drawing the rest from reference TRBV5-1 and TRBJ1-5, the complete variable domain is KAGVTQTPRYLIKTRGQQVTLSCSPISGHRSVSWYQQTPGQGLQFLFEYFSETQRNKGNFPGRFSGRQFSNSRSEMNVSTLELGDSALYLCASSPDSPRNQPQHFGDGTRLSIL.

This clonotype was observed at least ten times. The gene calls are TRBV7-6 and TRBJ1-1; D remains unclear. Trimming took 1 base from V and 3 from J, leaving 9 bases between them. Germline V CDR1 and CDR2: SGHVS, FNYEAQ. This CDR3 is 14 amino acids long. The CDR3 reads CASSLGGPYTEAFF. CDR3 coding DNA: TGTGCCAGCAGCTTAGGAGGTCCCTACACTGAAGCTTTCTTT. Full variable domain (remainder filled in from reference TRBV7-6 and TRBJ1-1): GAGVSQSPRYKVTKRGQDVALRCDPISGHVSLYWYRQALGQGPEFLTYFNYEAQQDKSGLPNDRFSAERPEGSISTLTIQRTEQRDSAMYRCASSLGGPYTEAFFGQGTRLTVV.

This rearrangement joins TRBV9 to TRBJ2-6; D perhaps matches TRBD1 (5 bases). This CDR3 has 16 amino acids. V was clipped by 3 bases and J by 2 bases, with 12 bases between them. Germline V gene lookup returns CDR1 SGDLS and CDR2 YYNGEE. The CDR3 DNA is TGTGCCAGCAGCGGGGGCAGGGCGCCTGGGGCCAACGTCCTGACTTTC. This sequence encodes CASSGGRAPGANVLTF.

The rearrangement uses TRBV4-2 and TRBJ1-2; D is undetermined. The V gene lost 6 bases and the J gene lost 4 bases, with 12 bases spanning the gap. This CDR3 comprises 13 residues. Germline loops: CDR1 LGHNA, CDR2 YNFKEQ. CDR3 in DNA: TGTGCCAGCAGGTCGACGGGGTCCTATGGCTACACCTTC. This translates into CASRSTGSYGYTF.

J is TRBJ2-7 and V is TRBV12-3 or TRBV12-4, with no clear D. Trimming pared 6 bases from V and 5 bases from J, leaving 11 bases between. CDR3 size: 12 residues. The CDR3 DNA follows: TGTGCCAGCAGCCTGAACGGCGACGAGCAGTACGTC. Amino acids: CASSLNGDEQYV.

Only a few counts were recorded for this clonotype. The V gene is TRBV12-3 or TRBV12-4, the J gene TRBJ2-3, with D possibly TRBD1 on 7 matching bases. The CDR3 is 16 amino acids. The germline V and J ends were trimmed by 5 bases and 1 base, with 16 bases remaining between them. DNA for the CDR3: TGTGCCAGCAGTCCCAGGGGGGTGAGAGGCACAGATACGCAGTATTTT. This codes for CASSPRGVRGTDTQYF.

V and J are TRBV4-3 and TRBJ1-3; unclear D gene. Germline values: CDR1 LGHNA, CDR2 YSLEER. Trimming stripped 0 bases from V and 0 bases from J, with 12 bases between. The CDR3 spans 17 residues. CDR3: CASSQERVEVSGNTIYF. The CDR3 bases are TGCGCCAGCAGCCAAGAGAGGGTGGAGGTCTCTGGAAACACCATATATTTT.

The genes are TRBV10-3 and TRBJ2-3; D remains unclear. From germline, CDR1 is ENHRY and CDR2 SYGVKD. V was cut by 4 bases and J by 0 bases, with 11 bases left in between. This CDR3 is 15 amino acids long. This CDR3 reads CAISGFGASTDTQYF. DNA for the CDR3: TGTGCCATCAGTGGATTTGGCGCAAGCACAGATACGCAGTATTTT.

V is TRBV10-1 and J is TRBJ2-1; D gene ambiguous. This CDR3 has 14 amino acids. The V gene's germline CDR1 is WNHNN and CDR2 SYGVQD (reference sequence). Trimming pared 0 bases from V and 2 bases from J, leaving 5 bases between. The CDR3, as DNA: TGCGCCAGCAGTGAGTCCACCACCTACAATGAGCAGTTCTTC. Protein product: CASSESTTYNEQFF.

This clonotype was recorded at least ten times. CDR3 amino acids: CASSPRRQETQYF. Here the CDR3 DNA reads TGTGCCAGCAGCCCTAGACGACAAGAGACCCAGTACTTC. The chain uses TRBV7-2 and TRBJ2-5, with D uncertain. Trimming cost V 5 bases and J 2 bases, with 9 bases left between them. Germline V gives CDR1 SGHTA, CDR2 FQGNSA. The CDR3 has 13 residues.

The gene calls are TRBV20-1 and TRBJ1-6; unclear D gene. CDR1 is DFQATT, CDR2 SNEGSKA, per germline (reference sequence). V lost 1 base and J 10 bases, leaving 14 bases between the germline ends. The CDR3 contains 14 residues. The DNA of the CDR3 is TGCAGTGCTAGAGTAGGAGGCGTCCAGTCACCCCTCCACTTT. Residues: CSARVGGVQSPLHF.

The chain has TRBV4-1 and TRBJ1-2, with TRBD1 as a possible D gene (5 bases). Germline values: CDR1 MGHRA, CDR2 YSYEKL. There are 19 residues in the CDR3. Between the trimmed V and J ends, which lost 3 bases and 5 bases, there was a span of 28 bases. Written as DNA, the CDR3 is TGCGCCAGCAGCCACGTTGGACGCCAGGGCCTGACTCAGCCTTATGGCTACACCTTC. This translates into CASSHVGRQGLTQPYGYTF.

This chain joins TRBV12-3 or TRBV12-4 and TRBJ2-2, with TRBD2 matching 12 bases. There are 17 residues in the CDR3. V shed 6 bases and J 7 bases; nucleotides not matched to a gene: 12. CDR3 protein: CASSPLGLAGLSGELFF. CDR3 sequence (DNA): TGTGCCAGCAGCCCACTCGGACTAGCGGGGTTGAGCGGGGAGCTGTTTTTT.

This clonotype appeared many times. The CDR3 reads CASSFAPSQGAFF. The CDR3, as DNA: TGTGCCAGCAGCTTTGCGCCCTCCCAGGGAGCTTTCTTT. The gene calls are TRBV11-2 and TRBJ1-1; D perhaps matches TRBD1 (5 bases). V lost 3 bases and J lost 10, with 15 bases in between. The CDR3 covers 13 residues. CDR1 and CDR2 (germline): SGHAT, FQNNGV.

The gene calls are TRBV7-2 and TRBJ2-3, with D possibly being TRBD2 (5 bases). Germline V gene lookup returns CDR1 SGHTA and CDR2 FQGNSA. CDR3 length: 14 amino acids. The CDR3 loop reads CAVQRTTSTDTQYF. CDR3 DNA sequence: TGTGCAGTCCAGCGGACCACTAGCACAGATACGCAGTATTTT.

The chain has TRBV6-5 and TRBJ2-7, with a weak D call TRBD2 (5 bases). Germline V gives CDR1 MNHEY, CDR2 SVGAGI. V was clipped by 0 bases and J by 3 bases, with 9 bases between them. This CDR3 region has 14 residues. CDR3 coding DNA: TGTGCCAGCAGTTACTCCCCGGGAAACTACGAGCAGTACTTC. Its translation: CASSYSPGNYEQYF.

As concerns this clonotype: At one of its ends the junction is not consistent with the germline gene, which may arise from a read error. The chain employs TRBV2 and TRBJ1-5; 11 nucleotides line up with TRBD1. The CDR3 runs 18 residues. Germline CDR1 SNHLY, CDR2 FYNNEI. The CDR3 reads CASSTTAGTGGDNQTQHF. Written as DNA, the CDR3 is TGTGCCAGCAGCACTACAGCCGGGACAGGGGGGGATAATCAGACCCAGCATTTT.

V and J are TRBV5-1 and TRBJ1-1, with 8 bases fitting TRBD1. The germline gives CDR1 SGHRS, CDR2 YFSETQ. Losses at the gene ends were 1 base for V and 3 bases for J; bases not matched to a gene: 5. The CDR3 is 15 amino acids. CDR3 nucleotides: TGCGCCAGCAGCTTGCAGGGGGCGGGGGACACTGAAGCTTTCTTT. Translating gives CASSLQGAGDTEAFF.

The chain uses TRBV6-5 and TRBJ1-6, with D uncertain. V was cut by 6 bases and J by 7 bases, with 7 bases left in between. The germline V gene has CDR1 MNHEY and CDR2 SVGAGI. This CDR3 is built from 12 residues. CDR3 DNA: TGTGCCAGCAGCCCAAAGAATTCACCCCTCCACTTT. The encoded protein is CASSPKNSPLHF.

About this clonotype: A much larger clone lies a single base off, so this may be a read error. The genes are TRBV12-3 or TRBV12-4 and TRBJ1-1, with no clear D. Trimming cost V 7 bases and J 5 bases, with 8 bases left between them. This CDR3 has 11 amino acids. Here the CDR3 reads CASTLRTEAFF. CDR3 nucleotides: TGTGCCAGCACCTTGAGGACTGAAGCTTTCTTT.

The V call is TRBV5-1, the J call TRBJ1-4; 9 bases line up with TRBD1. J was trimmed by 5 bases and V by 0 bases; bases with no gene match: 8. The germline gives CDR1 SGHRS, CDR2 YFSETQ. This CDR3 is 17 amino acids long. CDR3 residues: CASSLGYTGQGNEKLFF. The CDR3, as DNA: TGCGCCAGCAGCTTGGGGTATACAGGACAGGGGAATGAAAAACTGTTTTTT.